Listed below are T cell receptor beta chains from one sample, sequenced in a study of control samples from healthy donors and cancer patients. Profiling relied on immunoSEQ multiplex PCR, and the TCRdb table lists in-frame clones only, not all of them. This repertoire shows roughly 160,000 clones, over 95% found once; its top ten account for over 0.9%. The specimen sequenced was blood. All receptors derive from a woman in her 30s in good health. CDR3s include the opening cysteine and the closing phenylalanine or tryptophan. D genes are given only for firm matches. Clone size is shown for a subset of rows, as once, few, many or a class of expanded clone.

v_call,clone_size,d_call,j_call,cdr3_aa,cdr3_nt
TRBV30,-,TRBD1,TRBJ2-2,CASGQGSGELFF,TGTGCCTCGGGACAGGGGTCCGGGGAGCTGTTTTTT
TRBV30,-,TRBD1,TRBJ2-2,CAWSPKGQSNTGELFF,TGTGCCTGGAGTCCTAAGGGACAGTCGAACACCGGGGAGCTGTTTTTT
TRBV5-1,-,TRBD2,TRBJ2-1,CASSLAFSGGAWRHNEQFF,TGCGCCAGCAGCTTGGCCTTTAGCGGGGGGGCTTGGAGGCACAATGAGCAGTTCTTC
TRBV11-3,-,TRBD2,TRBJ2-5,CASSPGLAVQETQYF,TGTGCCAGCAGCCCGGGACTAGCGGTACAAGAGACCCAGTACTTC
TRBV5-1,few,TRBD1,TRBJ1-1,CASSLYRGLPQGEDTEAFF,TGCGCCAGCAGCTTGTATCGGGGCCTCCCCCAGGGGGAAGACACTGAAGCTTTCTTT
TRBV28,-,-,TRBJ1-4,CASTGAGTPKNEKLFF,TGTGCCAGCACCGGGGCTGGGACACCTAAGAACGAAAAACTGTTTTTT
TRBV6-6,-,-,TRBJ1-1,CASSWAAEAFF,TGTGCCAGCAGTTGGGCGGCTGAAGCTTTCTTT
TRBV5-5,-,-,TRBJ1-1,CASSPGGVWNPEAFF,TGTGCCAGCAGCCCCGGGGGGGTTTGGAACCCTGAAGCTTTCTTT
TRBV11-1,-,-,TRBJ2-5,CASSLASTPDSQETQYF,TGTGCCAGCAGCTTAGCGTCAACCCCAGACTCGCAAGAGACCCAGTACTTC
TRBV9,-,-,TRBJ1-4,CASSQGGFNEKLFF,TGTGCCAGCAGCCAGGGAGGCTTTAATGAAAAACTGTTTTTT
TRBV24-1,-,TRBD2,TRBJ2-3,CATSDPTSGEDTQYF,TGTGCCACCAGTGACCCCACTAGCGGGGAAGATACGCAGTATTTT
TRBV6-1,-,TRBD1,TRBJ2-1,CASSEPGQGARNEQFF,TGTGCCAGCAGTGAACCCGGACAGGGGGCGCGCAATGAGCAGTTCTTC
TRBV7-6,-,TRBD1,TRBJ2-7,CASSSGQGASGEQYF,TGTGCCAGCAGCTCGGGACAGGGGGCGTCTGGAGAGCAGTACTTC
TRBV29-1,few,-,TRBJ2-1,CSVEDLPGAVQFF,TGCAGCGTTGAAGATCTTCCAGGTGCAGTGCAGTTCTTC
TRBV4-2,-,-,TRBJ1-4,CASSPESGIEEKLFF,TGTGCCAGCAGCCCCGAGTCGGGGATTGAAGAAAAACTGTTTTTT
TRBV3-1/TRBV3-2,-,-,TRBJ1-1,CASSQVGGEAFF,TGTGCCAGCAGCCAAGTGGGGGGTGAAGCTTTCTTT
TRBV28,-,TRBD1,TRBJ1-1,CASQDRLNTEAFF,TGTGCCAGCCAGGACAGGTTGAACACTGAAGCTTTCTTT
TRBV30,-,TRBD2,TRBJ2-7,CAWSGGLAGSYEQYF,TGTGCCTGGAGTGGCGGACTAGCGGGATCCTACGAGCAGTACTTC
TRBV2,-,TRBD2,TRBJ2-1,CASSLDLTGGYNEQFF,TGTGCCAGCAGCCTCGACCTGACGGGGGGGTACAATGAGCAGTTCTTC
TRBV28,-,-,TRBJ1-3,CASSSGSSGNTIYF,TGTGCCAGCAGTTCCGGTAGCTCTGGAAACACCATATATTTT
TRBV7-2,-,-,TRBJ1-5,CASSLRGSNQPQHF,TGTGCCAGCAGCTTGAGGGGAAGCAATCAGCCCCAGCATTTT
TRBV5-5,once,TRBD2,TRBJ2-3,CASSLRLAGVDTQYF,TGTGCCAGCAGCTTACGACTAGCGGGGGTAGATACGCAGTATTTT